The 20 T cell receptor beta chains below all came from one sample that was sequenced in a study of cytomegalovirus exposure and HLA in healthy donors. The data were produced by immunoSEQ multiplex PCR, yet TCRdb's version contains in-frame clones alone and is incomplete. The sample has 150,000 to 200,000 clones; around 84% are singletons. Sample: PBMCs. The receptors come from a man aged 18 to 29 in good health and CMV-seropositive.

The V call is TRBV6-5, the J call TRBJ1-1; possible D gene TRBD1, 6 bases. Germline assignment: CDR1 MNHEY and CDR2 SVGAGI. This CDR3 has 12 residues. With 2 bases removed from V and 8 bases from J, the gap between germline ends came to 9 bases. The CDR3 bases are TGTGCCAGCAGTTACCTGGGGACAGAAGCTTTCTTT. It is translated as CASSYLGTEAFF.

The chain has TRBV7-9 and TRBJ2-2; no clear D gene. The CDR3 is made up of 12 amino acids. V was trimmed by 5 bases and J by 6 bases, leaving 7 bases between them. CDR1 SEHNR and CDR2 FQNEAQ come from the germline V gene (reference sequence). CDR3 protein: CASSPGAGELFF. CDR3 nucleotides: TGTGCCAGCAGCCCAGGCGCCGGGGAGCTGTTTTTT.

The chain couples TRBV10-3 to TRBJ2-7; 8 positions agree with TRBD2. V shed 3 bases, J shed 6 bases, and the junction held 7 bases outside the gene matches. Germline lookup yields CDR1 ENHRY and CDR2 SYGVKD. The CDR3 has 14 amino acids. The CDR3 DNA is TGTGCCATCAGTGACAGCGGGGGAGGCCGCGAGCAGTACTTC. Its translation is CAISDSGGGREQYF.

The V call is TRBV27, the J call TRBJ1-1; possible D gene TRBD1, 5 bases. Germline V lookup: CDR1 MNHEY, CDR2 SMNVEV (reference sequence). This CDR3 has 15 residues. V was shortened by 0 bases and J by 3 bases, with 11 bases between the two germline ends. The CDR3 sequence is CASSLSGGGDTEAFF. For the CDR3, the DNA is TGTGCCAGCAGTTTATCGGGCGGGGGGGACACTGAAGCTTTCTTT.

There are a few counts of this clone. The chain couples TRBV18 to TRBJ1-2, with 7 bases identical to TRBD1. Germline trimming cut 5 bases from V and 8 bases from J; bases unmatched to any gene: 11. In germline, CDR1 is KGHSH, CDR2 LQKENI. This CDR3 has 14 amino acids. The CDR3 sequence is CASSGDSSTRGYTF. The CDR3 coding sequence is TGTGCCAGCTCAGGGGACAGCTCTACGAGGGGCTACACCTTC.

J is TRBJ1-6 and V is TRBV9, with D possibly matching TRBD1 (6 bases). The germline V gene has CDR1 SGDLS and CDR2 YYNGEE. The CDR3 has 15 amino acids. V lost 2 bases and J 5 bases, leaving 11 bases between the germline ends. Here the CDR3 reads CASSVQGSNNSPLHF. The CDR3 DNA follows: TGTGCCAGCAGCGTGCAGGGGAGCAATAATTCACCCCTCCACTTT.

CDR3 DNA: TGTGCCAGCAGAACCCTTAGGGGGCGAGCAACTAATGAAAAACTGTTTTTT. Translation gives CASRTLRGRATNEKLFF. V gene TRBV28 combines with J gene TRBJ1-4, with 7 bases lining up with TRBD1. V was clipped by 6 bases and J by 0 bases; unmatched bases: 10. Germline V gene lookup returns CDR1 MDHEN and CDR2 SYDVKM. This CDR3 has 17 residues.

The gene calls are TRBV6-5 and TRBJ1-2; unclear D gene. The CDR3 contains 12 residues. From germline, CDR1 is MNHEY and CDR2 SVGAGI. V was cut by 6 bases and J by 4 bases, with 9 bases left in between. The CDR3 coding sequence is TGTGCCAGCAGAGACACCCTCTATGGCTACACCTTC. The encoded protein is CASRDTLYGYTF.

This chain joins TRBV27 and TRBJ2-1, with 12 positions matching TRBD2. The CDR3 extends over 16 amino acids. CDR1 and CDR2 (germline): MNHEY, SMNVEV (reference sequence). Losses at the gene ends were 5 bases for V and 4 bases for J; bases not matched to a gene: 6. CDR3 loop: CASSPRTSGMYNEQFF. The CDR3 bases are TGTGCCAGCAGTCCCCGGACTAGCGGGATGTACAATGAGCAGTTCTTC.

The chain employs TRBV4-1 and TRBJ2-3; tentative D call: TRBD2 (5 bases). CDR3 length equals 14 residues. The V and J ends lost 4 bases and 1 base respectively, with 9 bases between them. CDR1 is MGHRA and CDR2 is YSYEKL in the germline V gene. CDR3 nucleotide sequence: TGCGCCAGCAGCCTAGCGCGTGGCACAGATACGCAGTATTTT. It translates to CASSLARGTDTQYF.

This rearrangement joins TRBV25-1 to TRBJ1-5; TRBD1 might be the D (5 bases). V was pared by 8 bases and J by 4 bases, with 18 bases between. The CDR3 contains 15 residues. Germline V gives CDR1 MGHDK, CDR2 SYGVNS. DNA for the CDR3: TGTGCCAGCGGGGGGAGAACGGAGAGGAATCAGCCCCAGCATTTT. This gives the protein CASGGRTERNQPQHF.

The rearrangement links TRBV5-1 to TRBJ1-1, with D possibly being TRBD1 (5 bases). The germline gives CDR1 SGHRS, CDR2 YFSETQ. The V end lost 0 bases, the J end lost 0 bases, and 6 bases lay between the germline ends. The CDR3 covers 14 residues. Here the CDR3 reads CASSLVGVNTEAFF. The CDR3 region has the DNA TGCGCCAGCAGCTTGGTAGGGGTGAACACTGAAGCTTTCTTT.

In regard to this clone: Distinct nucleotide sequences in the sample also encode this CDR3. The J gene is TRBJ1-1, the V gene TRBV9; tentative D call: TRBD1 (5 bases). Trimming pared 3 bases from V and 1 base from J, leaving 7 bases between. Germline V lookup: CDR1 SGDLS, CDR2 YYNGEE. The CDR3 is 13 residues long. CDR3 sequence reads: CASSGQGNTEAFF. The CDR3, as DNA: TGTGCCAGCAGCGGCCAGGGGAACACTGAAGCTTTCTTT.

The V call is TRBV28, the J call TRBJ1-5; D unresolved. Looked up from germline, CDR1 is MDHEN and CDR2 is SYDVKM. CDR3 length: 20 residues. Trimming left V 6 bases short and J 0 bases short, with 27 bases between. This CDR3 reads CASSTEPIEGEKYSNQPQHF. CDR3 nucleotide sequence: TGTGCCAGCAGCACCGAGCCGATAGAGGGCGAAAAGTATAGCAATCAGCCCCAGCATTTT.

The gene calls are TRBV28 and TRBJ1-2; tentatively, D is TRBD1 (5 bases). The CDR3 loop spans 13 amino acids. Germline V gives CDR1 MDHEN, CDR2 SYDVKM. The ends were cut back, 6 bases at V and 5 bases at J, with 13 bases in the middle. CDR3 in amino acids: CASRWTRKYGYTF. In DNA form, the CDR3 reads TGTGCCAGCAGGTGGACAAGGAAGTATGGCTACACCTTC.

This clone turned up a few times. This chain uses TRBV27 with TRBJ1-3, with D possibly being TRBD1 (5 bases). The germline gives CDR1 MNHEY, CDR2 SMNVEV (reference sequence). The CDR3 is 16 amino acids. V was clipped by 3 bases and J by 1 base, with 13 bases between them. The CDR3 DNA reads TGTGCCAGCAGTTTTCGAACCCCAGGGTCTGGAAACACCATATATTTT. This encodes CASSFRTPGSGNTIYF.

CDR3 nucleotides: TGTGCCAGCAGTTCGTCCTATCAGGGTTTCTACGAGCAGTACTTC. It specifies CASSSSYQGFYEQYF. The genes are TRBV28 and TRBJ2-7, with D possibly being TRBD1 (5 bases). The CDR3 has 15 amino acids. Germline CDR1 and CDR2: MDHEN and SYDVKM. Trimming stripped 4 bases from V and 3 bases from J, with 16 bases between.

The rearrangement links TRBV10-3 to TRBJ1-6; 8 bases are a match to TRBD1. Germline V gene data show CDR1 as ENHRY and CDR2 as SYGVKD. The CDR3 runs to 15 residues. Trimming removed 7 bases from V and 3 bases from J; junction bases left unmatched: 5. Written as DNA, the CDR3 is TGTGCCATCAAGGCGACAGGGGACTATAATTCACCCCTCCACTTT. Translation: CAIKATGDYNSPLHF.

This clone was found once. The chain joins TRBV5-1 to TRBJ2-7; 7 bases fit TRBD1. V trimming: 3 bases; J trimming: 4 bases; junction bases outside the gene matches: 7. Germline V gene lookup returns CDR1 SGHRS and CDR2 YFSETQ. The CDR3 spans 14 residues. This chain's CDR3 is CASSYRDRPYEQYF. The CDR3 DNA is TGCGCCAGCAGCTACCGGGACAGACCATACGAGCAGTACTTC.

This clone was counted between two and nine times. The V and J genes are TRBV6-5 and TRBJ2-7, with 10 nucleotides matching TRBD1. V shed 9 bases, J shed 10 bases, and the junction held 6 bases outside the gene matches. Per germline, CDR1 MNHEY and CDR2 SVGAGI. CDR3 length equals 11 residues. This chain's CDR3 is CASRQGARQYF. DNA for the CDR3: TGTGCCAGTAGACAGGGGGCTCGTCAGTACTTC.